The rows below give T cell receptor beta chains drawn from one sample of a study of blood T cell repertoires in COVID-19. This table comes from immunoSEQ multiplex PCR, and its TCRdb copy is limited to in-frame clones, with some not included. This repertoire shows 270,000 or so clones, around 90% found once; its top ten account for about 2.1%. Source material: PBMCs or T cells enriched from blood (not recorded which). Receptors originate from a woman aged 40 to 50 with acute COVID-19. The CDR3 runs from the conserved cysteine through the conserved F or W. The D gene is left open where the match is weak. A clone size is listed for some rows: how often the clone was seen (once, few, many), or a class if it is expanded.

D | size | J | V | CDR3 | DNA
TRBD1 | NA | TRBJ1-4 | TRBV28 | CASSKTGGEKLFF | TGTGCCAGCAGCAAGACAGGGGGTGAAAAACTGTTTTTT
NA | once | TRBJ1-6 | TRBV14 | CASSQEGQGRSSPLHF | TGTGCCAGCAGCCAAGAAGGGCAGGGCAGAAGCTCACCCCTCCACTTT
TRBD1 | NA | TRBJ2-7 | TRBV25-1 | CASSALQDRGGPYEQYF | TGTGCCAGCAGTGCTCTTCAGGACAGGGGAGGCCCCTACGAGCAGTACTTC
NA | NA | TRBJ1-2 | TRBV2 | CASSEGGNYGYTF | TGTGCCAGCAGTGAAGGCGGTAACTATGGCTACACCTTC
TRBD1 | NA | TRBJ2-7 | TRBV7-9 | CASSFGTGGSYEQYF | TGTGCCAGCAGCTTTGGGACAGGGGGCTCCTACGAGCAGTACTTC
NA | NA | TRBJ2-5 | TRBV19 | CASSIAQGLLQETQYF | TGTGCCAGTAGTATAGCCCAGGGACTTCTCCAAGAGACCCAGTACTTC
NA | NA | TRBJ2-5 | TRBV11-3 | CASSLDSWGLWEARKETQYF | TGTGCCAGCAGCTTAGATTCTTGGGGCCTTTGGGAGGCGAGAAAAGAGACCCAGTACTTC
TRBD2 | NA | TRBJ2-1 | TRBV3-1/TRBV3-2 | CASSPLQGLAYNEQFF | TGTGCCAGCAGCCCCCTGCAGGGACTAGCCTACAATGAGCAGTTCTTC
TRBD1 | few | TRBJ1-2 | TRBV19 | CASRYRGYYGYTF | TGTGCCAGTAGGTACAGGGGGTACTATGGCTACACCTTC
NA | NA | TRBJ1-1 | TRBV30 | CAWNRELNTEAFF | TGTGCCTGGAATCGGGAACTGAACACTGAAGCTTTCTTT
TRBD2 | NA | TRBJ2-3 | TRBV18 | CASSVRTSSDTQYF | TGTGCCAGCTCAGTCAGGACTAGCTCAGATACGCAGTATTTT
NA | NA | TRBJ2-1 | TRBV18 | CASSPSPSAYNEQFF | TGTGCCAGCTCACCGTCCCCTAGCGCGTACAATGAGCAGTTCTTC
TRBD1 | NA | TRBJ1-5 | TRBV29-1 | CSVAGQSGQPQHF | TGCAGCGTTGCGGGACAGTCAGGGCAGCCCCAGCATTTT
NA | NA | TRBJ2-5 | TRBV28 | CASSLRRGREETQYF | TGTGCCAGCAGTTTACGGCGGGGTCGGGAGGAGACCCAGTACTTC
NA | NA | TRBJ2-3 | TRBV28 | CAIGITDTQYF | TGTGCCATCGGGATCACAGATACGCAGTATTTT
NA | once | TRBJ2-1 | TRBV19 | CASSIGRGEQFF | TGTGCCAGTAGTATAGGCAGGGGTGAGCAGTTCTTC
TRBD2 | once | TRBJ2-5 | TRBV6-2/TRBV6-3 | CASSLAGGGETQYF | TGTGCCAGCAGTCTAGCGGGAGGGGGGGAGACCCAGTACTTC
TRBD1 | NA | TRBJ1-2 | TRBV19 | CASTHGTGAHYGYTF | TGTGCCAGTACCCACGGGACAGGGGCCCACTATGGCTACACCTTC
TRBD1 | NA | TRBJ2-3 | TRBV27 | CASRRQGLNQPQYF | TGTGCCAGCAGACGACAGGGGCTAAATCAGCCCCAGTATTTT
TRBD1 | few | TRBJ1-2 | TRBV18 | CASSIEDRDPTGYTF | TGTGCCAGCTCGATAGAAGACAGGGATCCGACGGGCTACACCTTC
NA | NA | TRBJ1-1 | TRBV15 | CATSSDQTKRGNTEAFF | TGTGCCACCAGCAGCGACCAAACCAAAAGGGGGAACACTGAAGCTTTCTTT
TRBD2 | once | TRBJ2-1 | TRBV11-2 | CASSLDRGVGARLEQFF | TGTGCCAGCAGCTTAGATCGGGGGGTAGGGGCGCGACTGGAGCAGTTCTTC
TRBD2 | NA | TRBJ2-5 | TRBV5-4 | CASSRGGALKETQYF | TGTGCCAGCAGCCGCGGGGGGGCCCTGAAAGAGACCCAGTACTTC
NA | NA | TRBJ1-3 | TRBV21-1 | CASSKLHRDRARGPSGNTIYF | TGTGCCAGCAGCAAACTCCACCGGGACAGGGCTAGGGGGCCCTCTGGAAACACCATATATTTT
NA | NA | TRBJ2-3 | TRBV7-6 | CASSLALLAGGIDTQYF | TGTGCCAGCAGCTTAGCCCTTCTAGCCGGCGGCATAGATACGCAGTATTTT
TRBD1 | NA | TRBJ1-2 | TRBV30 | CAWSVGTGGFYGYTF | TGTGCCTGGAGTGTAGGGACAGGGGGCTTCTATGGCTACACCTTC
TRBD2 | NA | TRBJ2-4 | TRBV18 | CASSLGLAGKNIQYF | TGTGCCAGCTCACTCGGACTAGCGGGGAAAAACATTCAGTACTTC
NA | NA | TRBJ1-2 | TRBV7-2 | CASSLDAGALGYGYTF | TGTGCCAGCAGCTTGGACGCAGGGGCGCTGGGATATGGCTACACCTTC
NA | NA | TRBJ1-4 | TRBV24-1 | CAAGQSGKLFF | TGTGCCGCGGGCCAGTCGGGAAAACTGTTTTTT
TRBD1 | NA | TRBJ2-7 | TRBV7-8 | CASRLGQGLEQYF | TGTGCCAGCAGGTTAGGACAGGGCTTGGAGCAGTACTTC
TRBD1 | NA | TRBJ1-2 | TRBV5-1 | CASSWSLTGTHYGYTF | TGCGCCAGCAGCTGGAGCCTGACAGGGACCCACTATGGCTACACCTTC
NA | few | TRBJ1-5 | TRBV4-1 | CASSQVLRGMNQPQHF | TGCGCCAGCAGCCAAGTATTGCGGGGGATGAATCAGCCCCAGCATTTT
NA | NA | TRBJ1-6 | TRBV27 | CASSSRDTRGSPLHF | TGTGCCAGCAGTTCCCGGGACACCCGGGGTTCACCCCTCCACTTT
TRBD1 | NA | TRBJ2-5 | TRBV7-9 | CASSLSVLDRGKETQYF | TGTGCCAGCAGCTTATCGGTGCTGGACAGGGGAAAAGAGACCCAGTACTTC
NA | NA | TRBJ1-1 | TRBV7-2 | CASSFGGRTEAFF | TGTGCCAGCAGCTTTGGGGGCCGCACTGAAGCTTTCTTT
TRBD1 | NA | TRBJ1-5 | TRBV30 | CAWDRGWGQPQHF | TGTGCCTGGGACAGGGGCTGGGGACAGCCCCAGCATTTT
NA | NA | TRBJ2-1 | TRBV10-2 | CASSVSNEQFF | TGCGCCAGCAGTGTCTCCAATGAGCAGTTCTTC
TRBD1 | NA | TRBJ1-1 | TRBV27 | CASSPLTGAMNTEAFF | TGTGCCAGCAGTCCCCTGACAGGGGCTATGAACACTGAAGCTTTCTTT
TRBD1 | once | TRBJ1-1 | TRBV5-1 | CASSLEGGTTEAFF | TGCGCCAGCAGCTTGGAAGGGGGCACGACTGAAGCTTTCTTT